This T cell receptor (beta chain) was identified in a study of neurological immune-mediated disorders. This clonotype was recorded many times. Time point denoted: technical triplicate 1. PBMCs stored at -80 C, 2 million in total, were the source of the unsorted libraries. After removal of 2 bases from V and 4 bases from J, the junction contained 10 bases not matched to a gene. Germline V gene data show CDR1 as DFQATT and CDR2 as SNEGSKA (reference sequence). The CDR3 runs to 15 residues. With 10-nucleotide random UMIs, 5'RACE was used to make the cDNA. TCRdb processed the 5' RACE reads anew with MiXCR; each CDR3 protein has one entry. The sample carries roughly 41,000 distinct CDR3 sequences, roughly 10% recorded once.

This chain links TRBV20-1 with TRBJ2-5, with 7 bases aligning to TRBD2. This TCR derives from a man aged 55 to 70 with HTLV-1-associated myelopathy (HAM/TSP). The specimen sequenced was PBMCs. Here the CDR3 DNA reads TGCAGTGCTAGACCAACTAGGGTAGCGGGAGAGACCCAGTACTTC. Translation: CSARPTRVAGETQYF.